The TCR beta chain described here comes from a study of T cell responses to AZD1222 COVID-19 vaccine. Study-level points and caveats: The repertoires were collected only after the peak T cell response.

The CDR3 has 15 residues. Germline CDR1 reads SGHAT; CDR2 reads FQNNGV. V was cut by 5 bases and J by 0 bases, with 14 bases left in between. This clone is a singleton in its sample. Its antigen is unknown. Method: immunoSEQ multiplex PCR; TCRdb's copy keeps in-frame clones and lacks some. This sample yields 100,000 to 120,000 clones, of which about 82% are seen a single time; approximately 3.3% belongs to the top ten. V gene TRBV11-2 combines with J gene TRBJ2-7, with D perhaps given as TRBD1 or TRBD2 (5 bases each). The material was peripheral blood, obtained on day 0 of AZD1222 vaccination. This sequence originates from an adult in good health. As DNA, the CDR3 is TGTGCCAGCAGCCCCGGGGAAGGGGCCTCCTACGAGCAGTACTTC. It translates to CASSPGEGASYEQYF.